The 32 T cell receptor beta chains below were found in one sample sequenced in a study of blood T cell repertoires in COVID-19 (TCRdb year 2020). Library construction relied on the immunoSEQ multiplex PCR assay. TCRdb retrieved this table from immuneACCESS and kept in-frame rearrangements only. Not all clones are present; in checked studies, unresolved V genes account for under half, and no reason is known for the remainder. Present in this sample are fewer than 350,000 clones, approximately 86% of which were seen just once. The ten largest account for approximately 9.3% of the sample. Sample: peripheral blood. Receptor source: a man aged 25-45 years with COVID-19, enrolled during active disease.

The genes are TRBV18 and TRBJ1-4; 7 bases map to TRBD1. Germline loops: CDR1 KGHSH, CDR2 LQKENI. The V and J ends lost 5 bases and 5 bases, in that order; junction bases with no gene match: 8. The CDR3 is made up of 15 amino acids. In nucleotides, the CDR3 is TGTGCCAGCTCAAGCGGACAGGAGGGGAATGAAAAACTGTTTTTT. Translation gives CASSSGQEGNEKLFF.

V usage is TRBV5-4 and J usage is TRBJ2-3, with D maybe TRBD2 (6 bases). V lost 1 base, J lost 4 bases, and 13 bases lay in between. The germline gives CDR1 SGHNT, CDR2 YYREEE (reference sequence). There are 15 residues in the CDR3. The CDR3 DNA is TGTGCCAGCAGCTTGACTACTAGCAGGGCAGATACGCAGTATTTT. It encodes CASSLTTSRADTQYF.

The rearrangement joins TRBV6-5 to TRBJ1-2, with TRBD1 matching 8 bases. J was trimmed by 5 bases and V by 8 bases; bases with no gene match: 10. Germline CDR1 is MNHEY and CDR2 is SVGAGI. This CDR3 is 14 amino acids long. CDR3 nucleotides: TGTGCCAGCGAACGGGACAGGTTTTTTTATGGCTACACCTTC. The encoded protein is CASERDRFFYGYTF.

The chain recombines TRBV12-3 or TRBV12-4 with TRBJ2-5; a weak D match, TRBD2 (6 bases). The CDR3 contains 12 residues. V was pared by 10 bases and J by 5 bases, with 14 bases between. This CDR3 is CAIQTSMETQYF. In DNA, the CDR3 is TGTGCCATCCAAACTAGCATGGAGACCCAGTACTTC.

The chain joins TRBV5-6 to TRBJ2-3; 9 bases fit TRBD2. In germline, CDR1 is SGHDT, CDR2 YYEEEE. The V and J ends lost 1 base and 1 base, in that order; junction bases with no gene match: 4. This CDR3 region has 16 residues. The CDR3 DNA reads TGTGCCAGCAGCTTGAGGGAGCGGGGGGGCACAGATACGCAGTATTTT. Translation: CASSLRERGGTDTQYF.

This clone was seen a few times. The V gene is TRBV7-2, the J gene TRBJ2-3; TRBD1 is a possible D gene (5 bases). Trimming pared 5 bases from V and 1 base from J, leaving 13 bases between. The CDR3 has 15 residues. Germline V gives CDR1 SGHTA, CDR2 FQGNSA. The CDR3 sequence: CASSLIQTGTDTQYF. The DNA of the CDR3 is TGTGCCAGCAGCCTAATCCAGACAGGCACAGATACGCAGTATTTT.

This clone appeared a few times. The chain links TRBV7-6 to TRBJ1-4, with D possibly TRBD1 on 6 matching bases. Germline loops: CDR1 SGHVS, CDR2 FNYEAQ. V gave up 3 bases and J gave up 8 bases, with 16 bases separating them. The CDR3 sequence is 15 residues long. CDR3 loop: CASSLDPGVGEKLFF. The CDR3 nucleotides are TGTGCCAGCAGCTTGGACCCAGGGGTAGGGGAAAAACTGTTTTTT.

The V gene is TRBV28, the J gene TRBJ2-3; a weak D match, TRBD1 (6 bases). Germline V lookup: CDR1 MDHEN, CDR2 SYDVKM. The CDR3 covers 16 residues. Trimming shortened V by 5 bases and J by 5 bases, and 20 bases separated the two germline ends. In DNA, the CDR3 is TGTGCCAGCAGTCCTAACTTACAGGGCGCGGTAGATACGCAGTATTTT. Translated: CASSPNLQGAVDTQYF.

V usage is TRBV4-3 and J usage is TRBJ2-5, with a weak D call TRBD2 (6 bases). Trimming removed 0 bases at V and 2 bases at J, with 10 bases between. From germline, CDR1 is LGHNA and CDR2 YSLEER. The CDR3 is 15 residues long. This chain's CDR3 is CASSQDRDLQETQYF. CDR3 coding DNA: TGCGCCAGCAGCCAAGATCGGGACTTACAAGAGACCCAGTACTTC.

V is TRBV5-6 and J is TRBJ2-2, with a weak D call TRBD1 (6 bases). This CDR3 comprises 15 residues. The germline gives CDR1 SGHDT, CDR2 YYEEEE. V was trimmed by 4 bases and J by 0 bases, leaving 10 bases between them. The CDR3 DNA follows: TGTGCCAGCAGCCTCGGACAGTCGAACACCGGGGAGCTGTTTTTT. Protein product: CASSLGQSNTGELFF. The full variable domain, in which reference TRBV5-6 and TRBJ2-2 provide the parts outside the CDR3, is DAGVTQSPTHLIKTRGQQVTLRCSPKSGHDTVSWYQQALGQGPQFIFQYYEEEERQRGNFPDRFSGHQFPNYSSELNVNALLLGDSALYLCASSLGQSNTGELFFGEGSRLTVL.

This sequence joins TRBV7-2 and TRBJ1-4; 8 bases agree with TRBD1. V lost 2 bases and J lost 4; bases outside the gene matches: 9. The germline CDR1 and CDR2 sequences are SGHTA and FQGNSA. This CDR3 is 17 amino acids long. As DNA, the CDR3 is TGTGCCAGCAGCTTAAACAGCTGGACAGGGCTTAATGAAAAACTGTTTTTT. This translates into CASSLNSWTGLNEKLFF.

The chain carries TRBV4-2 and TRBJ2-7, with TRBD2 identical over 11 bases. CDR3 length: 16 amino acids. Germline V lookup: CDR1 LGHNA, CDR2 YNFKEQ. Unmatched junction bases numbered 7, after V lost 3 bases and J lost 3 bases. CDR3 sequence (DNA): TGTGCCAGCAGCCAGACTAGCGGGACGCCCGACTACGAGCAGTACTTC. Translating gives CASSQTSGTPDYEQYF.

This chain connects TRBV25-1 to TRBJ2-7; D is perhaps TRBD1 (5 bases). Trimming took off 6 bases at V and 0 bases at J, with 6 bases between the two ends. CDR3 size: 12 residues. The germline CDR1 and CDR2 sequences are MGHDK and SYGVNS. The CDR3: CASRQDSYEQYF. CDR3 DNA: TGTGCCAGCAGACAGGACTCCTACGAGCAGTACTTC.

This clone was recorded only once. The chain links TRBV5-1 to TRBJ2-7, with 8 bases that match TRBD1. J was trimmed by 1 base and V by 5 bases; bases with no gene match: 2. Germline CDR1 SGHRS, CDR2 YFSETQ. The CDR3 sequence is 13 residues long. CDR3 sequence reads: CASRDRASYEQYF. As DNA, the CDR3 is TGCGCCAGCAGGGACAGGGCATCCTACGAGCAGTACTTC.

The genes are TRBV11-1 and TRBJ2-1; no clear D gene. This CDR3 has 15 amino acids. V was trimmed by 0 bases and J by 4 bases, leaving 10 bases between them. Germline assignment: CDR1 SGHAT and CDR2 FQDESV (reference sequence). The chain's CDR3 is CASSLALLTYNEQFF. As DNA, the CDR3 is TGTGCCAGCAGCTTAGCCCTGTTGACATACAATGAGCAGTTCTTC.

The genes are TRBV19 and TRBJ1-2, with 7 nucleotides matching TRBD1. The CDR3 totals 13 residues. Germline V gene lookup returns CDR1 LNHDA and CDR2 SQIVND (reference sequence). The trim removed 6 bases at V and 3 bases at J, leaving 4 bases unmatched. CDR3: CASSATGDYGYTF. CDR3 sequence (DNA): TGTGCCAGTAGCGCTACAGGGGACTATGGCTACACCTTC.

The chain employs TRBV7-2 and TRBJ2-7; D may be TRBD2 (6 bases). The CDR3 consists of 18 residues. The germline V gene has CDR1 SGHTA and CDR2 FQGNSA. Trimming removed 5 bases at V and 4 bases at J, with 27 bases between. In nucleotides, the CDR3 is TGTGCCAGCAGCCCCGGCCGCCAATGGGTCCGCGGGGCTTACGAGCAGTACTTC. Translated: CASSPGRQWVRGAYEQYF.

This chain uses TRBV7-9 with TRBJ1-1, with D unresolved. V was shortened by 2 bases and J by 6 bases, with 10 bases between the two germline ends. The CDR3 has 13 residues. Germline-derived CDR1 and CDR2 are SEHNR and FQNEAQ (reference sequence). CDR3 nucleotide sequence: TGTGCCAGCAGCTTATCGGGAGGGCCTGAAGCTTTCTTT. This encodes CASSLSGGPEAFF.

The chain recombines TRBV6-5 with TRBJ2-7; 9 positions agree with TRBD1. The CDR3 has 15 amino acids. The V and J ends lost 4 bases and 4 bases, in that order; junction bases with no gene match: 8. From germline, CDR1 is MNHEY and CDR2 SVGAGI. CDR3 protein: CASSSPGTGWYEQYF. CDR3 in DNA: TGTGCCAGCAGTTCCCCCGGGACAGGGTGGTACGAGCAGTACTTC.

The CDR3 DNA sequence: TGTGCCAGCAGCTTTATCGGGACTCAAGAGACCCAGTACTTC. Translated: CASSFIGTQETQYF. This chain links TRBV6-6 with TRBJ2-5; TRBD2 might be the D (6 bases). The CDR3 is made up of 14 amino acids. Between the trimmed V and J ends, which lost 6 bases and 2 bases, there was a span of 13 bases. Per germline, CDR1 MNHNY and CDR2 SVGAGI (reference sequence).

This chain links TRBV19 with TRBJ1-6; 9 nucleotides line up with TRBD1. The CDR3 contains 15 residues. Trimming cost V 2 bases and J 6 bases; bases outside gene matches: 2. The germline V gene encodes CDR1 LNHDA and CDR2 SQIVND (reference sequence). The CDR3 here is CASSILDRGNSPLHF. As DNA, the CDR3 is TGTGCCAGTAGTATACTGGACAGGGGTAATTCACCCCTCCACTTT.

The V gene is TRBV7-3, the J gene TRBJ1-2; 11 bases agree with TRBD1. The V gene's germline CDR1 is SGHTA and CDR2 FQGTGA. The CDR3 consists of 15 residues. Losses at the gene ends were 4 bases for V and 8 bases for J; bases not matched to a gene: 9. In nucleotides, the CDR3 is TGTGCCAGCAGCTCTGCTGGACAGGGGGCTATCGGCTACACCTTC. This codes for CASSSAGQGAIGYTF.

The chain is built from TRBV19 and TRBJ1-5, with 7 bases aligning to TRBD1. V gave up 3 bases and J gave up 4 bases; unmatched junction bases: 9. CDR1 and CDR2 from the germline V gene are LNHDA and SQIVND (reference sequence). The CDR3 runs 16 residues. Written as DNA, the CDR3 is TGTGCCAGTAGTATTTATCTGGACAGGCCGAATCAGCCCCAGCATTTT. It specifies CASSIYLDRPNQPQHF.

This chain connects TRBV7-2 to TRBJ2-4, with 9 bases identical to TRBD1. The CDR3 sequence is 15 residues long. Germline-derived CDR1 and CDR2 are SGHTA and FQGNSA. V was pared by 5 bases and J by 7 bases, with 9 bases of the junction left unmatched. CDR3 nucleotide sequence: TGTGCCAGCAGCGGAACAGGGGGCGCCGGGAACATTCAGTACTTC. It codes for CASSGTGGAGNIQYF.

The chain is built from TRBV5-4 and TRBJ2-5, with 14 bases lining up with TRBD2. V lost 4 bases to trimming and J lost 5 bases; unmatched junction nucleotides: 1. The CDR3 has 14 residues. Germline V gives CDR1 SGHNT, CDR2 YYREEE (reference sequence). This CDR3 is CASSRTSGRETQYF. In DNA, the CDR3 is TGTGCCAGCAGCCGGACTAGCGGGAGGGAGACCCAGTACTTC.

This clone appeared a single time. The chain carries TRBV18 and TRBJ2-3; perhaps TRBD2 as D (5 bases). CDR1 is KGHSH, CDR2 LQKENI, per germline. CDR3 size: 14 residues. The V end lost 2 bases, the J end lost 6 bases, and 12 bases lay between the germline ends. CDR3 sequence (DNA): TGTGCCAGCTCACCAGGGCTAGCTCCCGATACGCAGTATTTT. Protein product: CASSPGLAPDTQYF.

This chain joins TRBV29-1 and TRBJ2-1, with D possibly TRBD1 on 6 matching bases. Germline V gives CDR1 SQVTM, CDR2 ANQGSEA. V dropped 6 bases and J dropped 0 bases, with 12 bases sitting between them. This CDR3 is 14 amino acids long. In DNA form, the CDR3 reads TGCAGCGTCCAGGGCAGGGGCTCCTACAATGAGCAGTTCTTC. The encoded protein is CSVQGRGSYNEQFF.

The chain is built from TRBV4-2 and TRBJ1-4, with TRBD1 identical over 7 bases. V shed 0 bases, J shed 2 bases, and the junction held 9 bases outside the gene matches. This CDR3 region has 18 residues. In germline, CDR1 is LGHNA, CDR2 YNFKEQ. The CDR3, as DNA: TGTGCCAGCAGCCAAGAGGGGACAGCGCCATTCACTAATGAAAAACTGTTTTTT. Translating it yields CASSQEGTAPFTNEKLFF.

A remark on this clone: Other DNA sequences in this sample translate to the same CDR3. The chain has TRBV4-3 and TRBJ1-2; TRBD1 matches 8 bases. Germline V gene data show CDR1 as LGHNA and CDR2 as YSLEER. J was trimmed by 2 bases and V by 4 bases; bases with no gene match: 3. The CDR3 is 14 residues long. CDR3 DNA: TGCGCCAGCAGCCGAGGGACAGGAAACTATGGCTACACCTTC. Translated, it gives CASSRGTGNYGYTF.

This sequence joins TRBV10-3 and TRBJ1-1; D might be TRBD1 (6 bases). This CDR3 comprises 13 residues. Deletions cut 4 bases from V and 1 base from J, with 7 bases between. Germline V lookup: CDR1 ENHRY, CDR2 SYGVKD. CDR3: CAISGTENTEAFF. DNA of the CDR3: TGTGCCATCAGTGGGACAGAGAACACTGAAGCTTTCTTT.

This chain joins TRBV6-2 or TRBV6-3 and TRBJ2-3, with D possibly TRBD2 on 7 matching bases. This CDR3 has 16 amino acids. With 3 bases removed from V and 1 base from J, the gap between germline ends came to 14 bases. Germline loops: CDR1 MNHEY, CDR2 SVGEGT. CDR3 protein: CASSYGGGLGTDTQYF. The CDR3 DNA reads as TGTGCCAGCAGTTATGGGGGGGGCCTTGGCACAGATACGCAGTATTTT.

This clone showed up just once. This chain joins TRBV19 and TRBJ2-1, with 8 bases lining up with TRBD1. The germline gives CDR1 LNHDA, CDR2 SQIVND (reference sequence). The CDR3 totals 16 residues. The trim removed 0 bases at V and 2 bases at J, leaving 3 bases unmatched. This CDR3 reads CASSIDPGGPYNEQFF. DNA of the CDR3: TGTGCCAGTAGTATAGACCCAGGGGGCCCCTACAATGAGCAGTTCTTC.